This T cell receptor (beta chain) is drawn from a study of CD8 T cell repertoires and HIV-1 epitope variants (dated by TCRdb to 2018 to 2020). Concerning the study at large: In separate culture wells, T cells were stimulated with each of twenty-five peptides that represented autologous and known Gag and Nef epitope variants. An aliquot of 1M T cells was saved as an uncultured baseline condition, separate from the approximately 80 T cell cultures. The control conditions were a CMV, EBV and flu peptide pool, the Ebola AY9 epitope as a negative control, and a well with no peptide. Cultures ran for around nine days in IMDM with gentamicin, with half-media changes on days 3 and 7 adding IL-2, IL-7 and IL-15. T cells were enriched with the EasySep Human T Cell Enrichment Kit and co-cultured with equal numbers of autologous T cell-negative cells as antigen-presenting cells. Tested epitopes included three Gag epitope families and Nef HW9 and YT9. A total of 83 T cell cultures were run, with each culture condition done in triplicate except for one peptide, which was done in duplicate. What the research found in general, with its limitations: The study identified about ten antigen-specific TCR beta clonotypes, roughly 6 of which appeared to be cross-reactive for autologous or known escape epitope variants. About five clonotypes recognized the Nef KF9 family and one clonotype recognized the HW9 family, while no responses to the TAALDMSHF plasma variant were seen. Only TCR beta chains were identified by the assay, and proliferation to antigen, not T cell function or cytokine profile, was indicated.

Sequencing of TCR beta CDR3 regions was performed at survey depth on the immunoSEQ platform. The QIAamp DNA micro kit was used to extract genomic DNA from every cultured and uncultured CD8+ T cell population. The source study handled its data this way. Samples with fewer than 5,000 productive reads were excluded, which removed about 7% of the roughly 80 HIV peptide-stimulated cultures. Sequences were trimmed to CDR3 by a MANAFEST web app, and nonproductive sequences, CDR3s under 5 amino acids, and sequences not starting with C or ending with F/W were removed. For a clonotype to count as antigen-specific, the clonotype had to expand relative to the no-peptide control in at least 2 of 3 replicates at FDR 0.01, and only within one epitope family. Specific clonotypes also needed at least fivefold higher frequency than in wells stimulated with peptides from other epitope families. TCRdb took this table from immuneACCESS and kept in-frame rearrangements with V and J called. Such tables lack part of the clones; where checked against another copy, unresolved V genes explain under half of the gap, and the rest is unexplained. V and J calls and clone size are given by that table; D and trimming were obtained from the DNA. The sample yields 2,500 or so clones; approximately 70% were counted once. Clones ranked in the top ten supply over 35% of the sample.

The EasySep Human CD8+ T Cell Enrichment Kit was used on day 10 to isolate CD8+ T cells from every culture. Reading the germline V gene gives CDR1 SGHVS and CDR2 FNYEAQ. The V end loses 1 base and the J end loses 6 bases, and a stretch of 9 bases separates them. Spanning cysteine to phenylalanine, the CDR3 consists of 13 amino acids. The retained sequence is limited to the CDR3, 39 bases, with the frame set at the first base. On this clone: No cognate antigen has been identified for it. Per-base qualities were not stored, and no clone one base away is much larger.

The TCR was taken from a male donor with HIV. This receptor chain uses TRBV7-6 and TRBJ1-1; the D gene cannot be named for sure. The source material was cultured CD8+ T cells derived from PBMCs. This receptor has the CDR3 CASSLEARAEAFF. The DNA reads TGTGCCAGCAGCTTAGAAGCGAGGGCTGAAGCTTTCTTT. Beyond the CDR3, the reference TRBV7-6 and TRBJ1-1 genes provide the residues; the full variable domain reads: GAGVSQSPRYKVTKRGQDVALRCDPISGHVSLYWYRQALGQGPEFLTYFNYEAQQDKSGLPNDRFSAERPEGSISTLTIQRTEQRDSAMYRCASSLEARAEAFFGQGTRLTVV.